The 30 T cell receptor beta chains given below trace back to one sample, sequenced in a study of T cells after yellow fever vaccination. Via MiXCR, TCRdb re-called the 5' RACE reads, giving one row per CDR3 protein. The sample includes hundreds of thousands of distinct CDR3 sequences, 8.1% of them seen just once. The sample consisted of PBMCs, taken roughly seven weeks after the first yellow fever vaccination. Receptor source: a man between 18 and 35 years old who received the YFV17D yellow fever vaccine.

Only a few counts were recorded for this clonotype. The V call is TRBV4-2, the J call TRBJ2-1; 13 bases align to TRBD2. J was trimmed by 3 bases and V by 3 bases; bases with no gene match: 2. Looked up from germline, CDR1 is LGHNA and CDR2 is YNFKEQ. The CDR3 is 16 residues long. The CDR3 is CASSHGLAGDYNEQFF. The DNA of the CDR3 is TGTGCCAGCAGCCACGGACTAGCGGGGGACTACAATGAGCAGTTCTTC.

The table lists this clonotype with a few counts. The chain is built from TRBV4-1 and TRBJ2-7; 9 positions match TRBD1. Trimming cost V 3 bases and J 5 bases; bases outside gene matches: 8. CDR1 and CDR2 from the germline V gene are MGHRA and YSYEKL. This CDR3 has 15 amino acids. This CDR3 is CASSQVDRGDDEQYF. Written as DNA, the CDR3 is TGCGCCAGCAGCCAGGTGGACAGGGGTGACGACGAGCAGTACTTC.

This clonotype was recorded a few times. The rearrangement uses TRBV4-3 and TRBJ1-2; 7 bases map to TRBD1. CDR1 is LGHNA and CDR2 is YSLEER in the germline V gene. The CDR3 extends over 15 amino acids. J was trimmed by 4 bases and V by 3 bases; bases with no gene match: 8. In DNA form, the CDR3 reads TGCGCCAGCAGCCATCTTCAGGGGGGTAGCTATGGCTACACCTTC. Translation gives CASSHLQGGSYGYTF.

The chain joins TRBV12-3 or TRBV12-4 to TRBJ1-1, with 9 bases fitting TRBD1. The V and J ends lost 8 bases and 1 base, in that order; junction bases with no gene match: 8. The CDR3 extends over 15 amino acids. CDR3 in amino acids: CASVKKGQGNTEAFF. DNA of the CDR3: TGTGCCAGCGTCAAAAAGGGACAGGGGAACACTGAAGCTTTCTTT.

This clonotype was counted between two and nine times. The chain recombines TRBV13 with TRBJ1-6; the match to TRBD1 covers 9 bases. CDR3 length equals 16 residues. After removal of 0 bases from V and 10 bases from J, the junction contained 7 bases not matched to a gene. Germline CDR1 and CDR2: PRHDT and FYEKMQ (reference sequence). CDR3 loop: CASSLGRGTGFSPLHF. CDR3 nucleotide sequence: TGTGCCAGCAGCTTAGGCCGGGGGACAGGGTTCTCACCCCTCCACTTT.

The table lists this clonotype with a few counts. This chain uses TRBV27 with TRBJ1-4; TRBD1 is a possible D gene (6 bases). Germline lookup yields CDR1 MNHEY and CDR2 SMNVEV (reference sequence). This CDR3 is built from 15 residues. Trimming took off 7 bases at V and 7 bases at J, with 19 bases between the two ends. CDR3: CASKPSGGLAEKLFF. Here the CDR3 DNA reads TGTGCCAGCAAACCGAGCGGGGGGCTAGCTGAAAAACTGTTTTTT.

The CDR3 reads CASSFRDRVTGELFF. The CDR3 DNA sequence: TGTGCCAGCAGCTTCCGGGACAGGGTTACCGGGGAGCTGTTTTTT. The chain couples TRBV7-2 to TRBJ2-2; 9 bases are a match to TRBD1. This CDR3 has 15 amino acids. The V segment lost 3 bases and the J segment 5 bases; nucleotides outside the gene matches: 4. CDR1 is SGHTA, CDR2 FQGNSA, per germline.

This clonotype was counted between two and nine times. The chain links TRBV10-3 to TRBJ1-6; D is possibly TRBD1 (5 bases). Germline V lookup: CDR1 ENHRY, CDR2 SYGVKD. V was cut by 4 bases and J by 8 bases, with 9 bases left in between. The CDR3 contains 13 residues. CDR3 protein: CAISAGGDSPLHF. The CDR3 region has the DNA TGTGCCATCAGTGCTGGGGGTGATTCACCCCTCCACTTT.

This clonotype was seen a single time. The chain employs TRBV5-1 and TRBJ1-1; 8 bases map to TRBD1. The germline V gene encodes CDR1 SGHRS and CDR2 YFSETQ. The junction had 9 bases not matched to a gene; V was cut back by 3 bases and J by 5 bases. The CDR3 covers 15 residues. The CDR3 DNA reads as TGCGCCAGCAGCTCCACAGGGGGACAACAGACTGAAGCTTTCTTT. As protein: CASSSTGGQQTEAFF.

This clonotype was seen a handful of times. This rearrangement joins TRBV7-2 to TRBJ2-5; 12 nucleotides line up with TRBD2. This CDR3 is 16 amino acids long. Germline V gene lookup returns CDR1 SGHTA and CDR2 FQGNSA. Unmatched junction bases numbered 7, after V lost 5 bases and J lost 3 bases. The CDR3 bases are TGTGCCAGCAGCCCCCGACTAGCGGGGGCCAAAGAGACCCAGTACTTC. Translation gives CASSPRLAGAKETQYF.

This clonotype was observed a handful of times. V gene TRBV12-3 or TRBV12-4 combines with J gene TRBJ2-5; no definite D call. This CDR3 comprises 12 residues. V lost 6 bases to trimming and J lost 3 bases, with 8 bases between them. Written as DNA, the CDR3 is TGTGCCAGCAGCTGGACCAAAGAGACCCAGTACTTC. It specifies CASSWTKETQYF.

This clonotype was observed a few times. V and J are TRBV7-2 and TRBJ2-5; 9 nucleotides agree with TRBD2. The length of the CDR3 is 16 residues. V was pared by 2 bases and J by 5 bases, with 9 bases of the junction left unmatched. In germline, CDR1 is SGHTA, CDR2 FQGNSA. The CDR3 reads CASSLPAGGLHETQYF. CDR3 coding DNA: TGTGCCAGCAGCTTACCAGCGGGGGGCCTTCATGAGACCCAGTACTTC. Based on the CDR3 plus reference TRBV7-2 and TRBJ2-5, the full variable domain is GAGVSQSPSNKVTEKGKDVELRCDPISGHTALYWYRQSLGQGLEFLIYFQGNSAPDKSGLPSDRFSAERTGGSVSTLTIQRTQQEDSAVYLCASSLPAGGLHETQYFGPGTRLLVL.

This clonotype has a handful of counts. The CDR3, as DNA: TGTGCCAGCAGTTTAATCCGGGACCCCGCTGAAAAACTGTTTTTT. This sequence encodes CASSLIRDPAEKLFF. The rearrangement joins TRBV28 to TRBJ1-4, with a tentative D call TRBD1 (5 bases). The ends were cut back, 2 bases at V and 7 bases at J, with 14 bases in the middle. Germline assignment: CDR1 MDHEN and CDR2 SYDVKM. This CDR3 region has 15 residues.

The chain has TRBV10-2 and TRBJ2-5, with D unclear. The CDR3 is 13 amino acids. Per germline, CDR1 WSHSY and CDR2 SAAADI. With 4 bases removed from V and 4 bases from J, the gap between germline ends came to 10 bases. CDR3 loop: CASSVKLRETQYF. In nucleotides, the CDR3 is TGCGCCAGCAGTGTGAAGCTTCGAGAGACCCAGTACTTC.

V and J are TRBV3-1 and TRBJ1-5, with D uncertain. Germline V gene sequence: CDR1 LGHDT, CDR2 YNNKEL (reference sequence). CDR3 length equals 15 residues. V lost 1 base and J 0 bases, leaving 7 bases between the germline ends. The CDR3: CASSQGFVSNQPQHF. As DNA, the CDR3 is TGTGCCAGCAGCCAAGGCTTTGTTAGCAATCAGCCCCAGCATTTT.

The chain recombines TRBV30 with TRBJ2-1; TRBD1 matches at 8 bases. V trimming: 8 bases; J trimming: 0 bases; junction bases outside the gene matches: 9. CDR1 is GTSNPN and CDR2 is SVGIG in the germline V gene (reference sequence). The CDR3 loop spans 15 amino acids. The CDR3 nucleotides read TGTGCCGAAGGGTGGGACAGGAGCTCCTACAATGAGCAGTTCTTC. This translates into CAEGWDRSSYNEQFF.

This clonotype came up a few times. The chain carries TRBV2 and TRBJ2-7; D remains unclear. Trimming stripped 3 bases from V and 3 bases from J, with 9 bases between. The CDR3 has 13 amino acids. Germline loops: CDR1 SNHLY, CDR2 FYNNEI. CDR3 region: CASSDVQLYEQYV. As DNA, the CDR3 is TGTGCCAGCAGTGATGTCCAACTCTACGAGCAGTACGTC.

The chain carries TRBV15 and TRBJ2-2; TRBD2 is a possible D gene (5 bases). Trimming stripped 2 bases from V and 1 base from J, with 11 bases between. The germline gives CDR1 LNHNV, CDR2 YYDKDF (reference sequence). This CDR3 spans 16 amino acids. CDR3 sequence (DNA): TGTGCCACCAGCAGACATGGACTCTTGAACACCGGGGAGCTGTTTTTT. Amino acid sequence: CATSRHGLLNTGELFF. The full variable domain, rest sourced from reference TRBV15 and TRBJ2-2, is DAMVIQNPRYQVTQFGKPVTLSCSQTLNHNVMYWYQQKSSQAPKLLFHYYDKDFNNEADTPDNFQSRRPNTSFCFLDIRSPGLGDTAMYLCATSRHGLLNTGELFFGEGSRLTVL.

This clonotype occurred a few times. The rearrangement uses TRBV12-3 or TRBV12-4 and TRBJ2-2; D may be TRBD1 or TRBD2 (5 bases each). Trimming shortened V by 6 bases and J by 4 bases, and 12 bases separated the two germline ends. CDR3 length: 14 amino acids. The DNA for the CDR3 is TGTGCCAGCAGACGTGGGACCTCCACCGGGGAGCTGTTTTTT. The encoded protein is CASRRGTSTGELFF.

Only a few counts were recorded for this clonotype. The chain couples TRBV3-1 to TRBJ1-5, with 7 bases aligning to TRBD1. The V gene end was trimmed by 3 bases and the J gene end by 3 bases; junction bases not matched to a gene: 5. CDR1 is LGHDT and CDR2 is YNNKEL in the germline V gene (reference sequence). This CDR3 contains 15 residues. CDR3 amino acids: CASSHTTGANQPQHF. In nucleotides, the CDR3 is TGTGCCAGCAGCCATACCACAGGGGCCAATCAGCCCCAGCATTTT.

The chain employs TRBV19 and TRBJ1-1, with D possibly matching TRBD1 (6 bases). Germline V gene lookup returns CDR1 LNHDA and CDR2 SQIVND (reference sequence). The CDR3 sequence is 14 residues long. Trimming cost V 8 bases and J 3 bases, with 16 bases left between them. CDR3 protein: CASLRDRWDTEAFF. The CDR3 DNA reads TGTGCCAGTCTTCGAGACAGGTGGGACACTGAAGCTTTCTTT.

There are a few counts of this clonotype. V usage is TRBV3-1 and J usage is TRBJ2-7; tentative D call: TRBD2 (6 bases). Germline V lookup: CDR1 LGHDT, CDR2 YNNKEL (reference sequence). The length of the CDR3 is 14 residues. V was pared by 4 bases and J by 2 bases, with 12 bases between. The DNA of the CDR3 is TGTGCCAGCAGCCCGAGGAGGGACCCCTACGAGCAGTACGTC. Its translation is CASSPRRDPYEQYV.

This clonotype was observed a few times. This sequence joins TRBV7-2 and TRBJ2-1; 12 bases are shared with TRBD1. Germline values: CDR1 SGHTA, CDR2 FQGNSA. The J segment lost 14 bases and the V segment lost 2 bases, leaving 4 bases of the junction unmatched. The CDR3 covers 13 residues. This chain's CDR3 is CASSLRDRGPKFF. CDR3 DNA: TGTGCCAGCAGCTTAAGGGACAGGGGGCCTAAGTTCTTC.

This clonotype was recorded a few times. The J gene is TRBJ2-2, the V gene TRBV6-1; a possible D gene is TRBD1 (5 bases). The V gene's germline CDR1 is MNHNS and CDR2 SASEGT. Trimming took off 1 base at V and 6 bases at J, with 9 bases between the two ends. The length of the CDR3 is 14 residues. The chain's CDR3 is CASSEDRSSGELFF. The CDR3 DNA reads TGTGCCAGCAGTGAAGACAGGTCTTCCGGGGAGCTGTTTTTT.

Regarding this clonotype: A junction end diverges from the germline sequence, so it may reflect a read error. V and J are TRBV20-1 and TRBJ2-3, with TRBD2 matching 11 bases. This CDR3 is 15 amino acids long. Germline CDR1 DFQATT, CDR2 SNEGSKA (reference sequence). The CDR3 nucleotides read TGCTGTGCTAGAGATGGGACTAGCGGTACAGATACGCAGTATTTT. This encodes CCARDGTSGTDTQYF.

This clonotype was detected only a few times. The rearrangement links TRBV9 to TRBJ2-7; 7 bases are shared with TRBD2. The CDR3 extends over 13 amino acids. Germline V gives CDR1 SGDLS, CDR2 YYNGEE. The trim removed 0 bases at V and 5 bases at J, leaving 2 bases unmatched. The DNA of the CDR3 is TGTGCCAGCAGCGTAGCGGGGGGTGACGAGCAGTACTTC. It translates to CASSVAGGDEQYF. Filled out from reference TRBV9 and TRBJ2-7, the complete variable domain reads DSGVTQTPKHLITATGQRVTLRCSPRSGDLSVYWYQQSLDQGLQFLIQYYNGEERAKGNILERFSAQQFPDLHSELNLSSLELGDSALYFCASSVAGGDEQYFGPGTRLTVT.

The V gene is TRBV29-1, the J gene TRBJ1-1, with D perhaps matching TRBD1 (5 bases). Germline loops: CDR1 SQVTM, CDR2 ANQGSEA. Trimming stripped 8 bases from V and 1 base from J, with 17 bases between. CDR3 length: 14 residues. CDR3 nucleotide sequence: TGCAGCTCTCGAATGTCGAGGGGGAACACTGAAGCTTTCTTT. Protein: CSSRMSRGNTEAFF.

This clonotype was seen more than once but under ten times. The chain couples TRBV12-3 or TRBV12-4 to TRBJ2-1; D is possibly TRBD2 (7 bases). This CDR3 has 14 residues. V lost 3 bases and J 6 bases, leaving 12 bases between the germline ends. CDR3 nucleotide sequence: TGTGCCAGCAGTTTTGGGAGGGGGGTCAATGAGCAGTTCTTC. Translation: CASSFGRGVNEQFF.

This chain connects TRBV27 to TRBJ1-6; D might be TRBD1 (5 bases). Germline V gives CDR1 MNHEY, CDR2 SMNVEV (reference sequence). V dropped 3 bases and J dropped 11 bases, with 14 bases sitting between them. The length of the CDR3 is 14 residues. The CDR3 DNA follows: TGTGCCAGCAGTTTTACCCCCCCAGGGACACCCCTCCACTTT. Protein sequence: CASSFTPPGTPLHF.

This clonotype was seen more than once but under ten times. The rearrangement links TRBV7-2 to TRBJ2-3, with D possibly being TRBD1 (5 bases). This CDR3 has 14 amino acids. V was shortened by 2 bases and J by 2 bases, with 8 bases between the two germline ends. Germline V lookup: CDR1 SGHTA, CDR2 FQGNSA. The DNA for the CDR3 is TGTGCCAGCAGCTTATTACAGGCCACAGATACGCAGTATTTT. The encoded protein is CASSLLQATDTQYF. The full variable domain, with the rest looked up from reference TRBV7-2 and TRBJ2-3, is GAGVSQSPSNKVTEKGKDVELRCDPISGHTALYWYRQSLGQGLEFLIYFQGNSAPDKSGLPSDRFSAERTGGSVSTLTIQRTQQEDSAVYLCASSLLQATDTQYFGPGTRLTVL.